This passage covers 8 T cell receptor beta chains from one sample sequenced in a study of shared clonotypes between healthy human individuals. TCRdb's table, derived via immunoSEQ multiplex PCR, lists solely in-frame clones and lacks some. There are about 2.1 million clones in the sample; 93% occur only once, and around 1.7% lies in the top ten. Positive CCR7 selection of CD45RO-negative cells yielded the naive CD8 cells, and terminally differentiated effector memory CD45RA+ cells were excluded. The sample taken for sequencing was naive CD8+ T cells from PBMCs. Receptor source: a man in his late teens or twenties in good health. Some clones in this sample may be carry-over from other donors' samples.

With respect to this clone: Different DNA sequences within this sample yield the same CDR3. V and J are TRBV5-4 and TRBJ1-1; TRBD1 is a possible D gene (5 bases). V was shortened by 0 bases and J by 2 bases, with 8 bases between the two germline ends. The length of the CDR3 is 14 residues. Germline assignment: CDR1 SGHNT and CDR2 YYREEE (reference sequence). The CDR3: CASSLAWGNTEAFF. The CDR3 DNA is TGTGCCAGCAGCTTGGCCTGGGGCAACACTGAAGCTTTCTTT.

The chain uses TRBV6-1 and TRBJ2-7; 10 bases are a match to TRBD2. J gave up 5 bases and V 5 bases, and 12 bases lay outside the gene matches. Germline V gene sequence: CDR1 MNHNS, CDR2 SASEGT. The CDR3 is 16 amino acids. The CDR3 loop is CASSKGTSVFRNEQYF. The CDR3 DNA is TGTGCCAGCAGTAAAGGGACTAGCGTCTTTAGGAACGAGCAGTACTTC.

The chain's CDR3 is CASSPQGLEVTGELFF. In DNA, the CDR3 is TGTGCCAGCAGTCCACAGGGGCTGGAGGTTACCGGGGAGCTGTTTTTT. J is TRBJ2-2 and V is TRBV28; TRBD1 matches at 7 bases. The CDR3 is 16 residues long. The germline gives CDR1 MDHEN, CDR2 SYDVKM. After removal of 5 bases from V and 5 bases from J, the junction contained 11 bases not matched to a gene.

The rearrangement links TRBV28 to TRBJ2-1, with 11 bases that match TRBD1. Germline assignment: CDR1 MDHEN and CDR2 SYDVKM. The V gene end was trimmed by 5 bases and the J gene end by 4 bases; junction bases not matched to a gene: 7. The CDR3 sequence is 16 residues long. The CDR3 nucleotides are TGTGCCAGCAGTCCCCGGGGACAGGGGGGTTACAATGAGCAGTTCTTC. Its translation is CASSPRGQGGYNEQFF.

The chain recombines TRBV9 with TRBJ2-1, with D perhaps TRBD2 (5 bases). The CDR3 extends over 13 amino acids. Germline CDR1 and CDR2: SGDLS and YYNGEE. Trimming stripped 7 bases from V and 7 bases from J, with 15 bases between. CDR3 amino acids: CASCELPGNEQFF. The CDR3 DNA reads as TGTGCCAGCTGTGAGCTACCGGGGAATGAGCAGTTCTTC.

The genes are TRBV19 and TRBJ2-1; 8 nucleotides align to TRBD2. The trim removed 2 bases at V and 3 bases at J, leaving 6 bases unmatched. The germline gives CDR1 LNHDA, CDR2 SQIVND (reference sequence). CDR3 size: 16 residues. The CDR3 bases are TGTGCCAGTAGTATATGGCCTAGCGGGCACTACAATGAGCAGTTCTTC. Translated: CASSIWPSGHYNEQFF.

The sample holds one count of this clone. V gene TRBV7-9 combines with J gene TRBJ1-2; D gene ambiguous. V lost 4 bases and J 3 bases, leaving 18 bases between the germline ends. Germline values: CDR1 SEHNR, CDR2 FQNEAQ (reference sequence). The CDR3 spans 16 residues. The CDR3 loop reads CASSSPFIEGDYGYTF. As DNA, the CDR3 is TGTGCCAGCAGCTCCCCCTTCATTGAGGGCGACTATGGCTACACCTTC.

This sequence joins TRBV5-1 and TRBJ2-3; D ambiguous. Trimming removed 1 base at V and 1 base at J, with 7 bases between. Germline CDR1 is SGHRS and CDR2 is YFSETQ. This CDR3 spans 14 amino acids. DNA of the CDR3: TGCGCCAGCAGCTTGTTTGACGGCACAGATACGCAGTATTTT. It encodes CASSLFDGTDTQYF.